One and the same sample provided the 24 T cell receptor beta chains below, sequenced in a study of cytomegalovirus exposure and HLA in healthy donors. PCR amplification relied on 60 Vbeta primers (plus 13 Jbeta primers). The method was immunoSEQ multiplex PCR; TCRdb's version includes in-frame clones alone and lacks a portion of them. The sample lists about 110,000 clones; about 72% were seen once. The sample taken for sequencing was PBMCs. The receptors derive from a man younger than 35 in good health and CMV-seronegative.

This clone was picked up a small number of times. CDR3 bases: TGTGCCAGCAGTAGTGACAGGGTAGGACAGAACACTGAAGCTTTCTTT. It yields the protein CASSSDRVGQNTEAFF. The V call is TRBV27, the J call TRBJ1-1; 7 nucleotides agree with TRBD1. Trimming removed 5 bases from V and 1 base from J; junction bases left unmatched: 10. CDR3 length equals 16 residues. Germline CDR1 reads MNHEY; CDR2 reads SMNVEV (reference sequence).

This chain connects TRBV5-4 to TRBJ2-3; 9 bases map to TRBD2. The CDR3 extends over 16 amino acids. Unmatched junction bases numbered 5, after V lost 1 base and J lost 2 bases. In germline, CDR1 is SGHNT, CDR2 YYREEE (reference sequence). CDR3 nucleotides: TGTGCCAGCAGCTTGACCCGCGGGGGGGCCACAGATACGCAGTATTTT. It is translated as CASSLTRGGATDTQYF. The full variable domain, with the rest looked up from reference TRBV5-4 and TRBJ2-3, is ETGVTQSPTHLIKTRGQQVTLRCSSQSGHNTVSWYQQALGQGPQFIFQYYREEENGRGNFPPRFSGLQFPNYSSELNVNALELDDSALYLCASSLTRGGATDTQYFGPGTRLTVL.

V is TRBV5-8 and J is TRBJ2-2, with TRBD2 matching over 7 bases. The germline V gene encodes CDR1 SGHTS and CDR2 YDEGEE. V was clipped by 1 base and J by 6 bases; unmatched bases: 0. The CDR3 consists of 13 residues. Here the CDR3 DNA reads TGTGCCAGCAGCTTGCGGGGGGCCGGGGAGCTGTTTTTT. Protein: CASSLRGAGELFF.

The rearrangement links TRBV5-4 to TRBJ2-7; tentatively, D is TRBD1 (5 bases). From germline, CDR1 is SGHNT and CDR2 YYREEE (reference sequence). The CDR3 is 13 amino acids. V was trimmed by 5 bases and J by 6 bases, leaving 15 bases between them. CDR3 protein: CASRLTPQGEQYF. CDR3 coding DNA: TGTGCCAGCAGACTGACGCCGCAGGGCGAGCAGTACTTC.

V and J are TRBV2 and TRBJ2-7, with TRBD2 identical over 7 bases. This CDR3 is 15 amino acids long. V lost 8 bases, J lost 4 bases, and 14 bases stayed unmatched. CDR1 and CDR2 from the germline V gene are SNHLY and FYNNEI. CDR3 DNA sequence: TGTGCCAGCTCGGGGGGACCCACCTCGGTATACGAGCAGTACTTC. Protein: CASSGGPTSVYEQYF.

This sequence joins TRBV25-1 and TRBJ1-1; D perhaps matches TRBD1 (6 bases). Trimming removed 8 bases from V and 5 bases from J, with 21 bases in between. This CDR3 has 15 amino acids. Per germline, CDR1 MGHDK and CDR2 SYGVNS. CDR3 DNA sequence: TGTGCCAGCGAAGGACAGAGGGAAGATCGGACTGAAGCTTTCTTT. This translates into CASEGQREDRTEAFF.

About this clone: A read error may account for a junction end that differs from germline. The V call is TRBV7-9, the J call TRBJ1-6; D is possibly TRBD1 (5 bases). The germline gives CDR1 SEHNR, CDR2 FQNEAQ (reference sequence). The CDR3 consists of 12 residues. CDR3 residues: CSSSLGPSPLHF. The CDR3 DNA sequence: TGTTCCAGCAGCTTGGGGCCCTCACCCCTCCACTTT.

The CDR3 here is CASSVDPPGLVSGYNEQFF. In DNA, the CDR3 is TGTGCCAGCAGCGTAGACCCCCCGGGACTAGTTTCGGGCTACAATGAGCAGTTCTTC. J is TRBJ2-1 and V is TRBV9; the match to TRBD2 covers 8 bases. The length of the CDR3 is 19 residues. V dropped 0 bases and J dropped 3; count of bases not matched to a gene: 14. In germline, CDR1 is SGDLS, CDR2 YYNGEE.

For the CDR3, the DNA is TGTGCCAGCAGCTTGTGGCAGGGGCCCTCCGAGCAGTACTTC. Translating gives CASSLWQGPSEQYF. This chain joins TRBV5-4 and TRBJ2-7; weak D call: TRBD1 (6 bases). Per the germline V gene, CDR1 is SGHNT and CDR2 is YYREEE (reference sequence). The CDR3 is 14 amino acids. The V end was cut by 1 base, the J end by 6 bases, with 14 bases between.

This sequence joins TRBV19 and TRBJ1-2; 7 bases are a match to TRBD1. Trimming cost V 4 bases and J 4 bases; bases outside gene matches: 9. The germline gives CDR1 LNHDA, CDR2 SQIVND (reference sequence). CDR3 size: 15 residues. As DNA, the CDR3 is TGTGCCAGTAGTAACCAGAGACAGGGCGGCTATGGCTACACCTTC. Its protein is CASSNQRQGGYGYTF.

V usage is TRBV14 and J usage is TRBJ2-5, with D tentatively TRBD2 (5 bases). V lost 1 base to trimming and J lost 6 bases, with 9 bases between them. CDR1 is SGHDN and CDR2 is FVKESK in the germline V gene. This CDR3 contains 13 residues. The DNA for the CDR3 is TGTGCCAGCAGCCAAGGCACTAGACAGACCCAGTACTTC. Translating it yields CASSQGTRQTQYF. Full variable domain (rest looked up from reference TRBV14 and TRBJ2-5): EAGVTQFPSHSVIEKGQTVTLRCDPISGHDNLYWYRRVMGKEIKFLLHFVKESKQDESGMPNNRFLAERTGGTYSTLKVQPAELEDSGVYFCASSQGTRQTQYFGPGTRLLVL.

Concerning this clone: Other DNA sequences in the sample encode the same CDR3. The chain links TRBV4-2 to TRBJ2-5, with 9 bases fitting TRBD2. Germline CDR1 reads LGHNA; CDR2 reads YNFKEQ. V gave up 0 bases and J gave up 2 bases; unmatched junction bases: 1. CDR3 size: 15 residues. CDR3 DNA: TGTGCCAGCAGCCAAGAGCGGGGGGGGCAAGAGACCCAGTACTTC. It codes for CASSQERGGQETQYF.

V usage is TRBV28 and J usage is TRBJ1-2; D might be TRBD1 (6 bases). The CDR3 is made up of 14 amino acids. V was trimmed by 7 bases and J by 4 bases, leaving 16 bases between them. Germline V gene data show CDR1 as MDHEN and CDR2 as SYDVKM. The CDR3, as DNA: TGTGCCAGCACGTTGCAGGGGTTTCGCTATGGCTACACCTTC. Translation: CASTLQGFRYGYTF.

V gene TRBV5-1 combines with J gene TRBJ2-5, with 11 bases aligning to TRBD1. The J segment lost 6 bases and the V segment lost 4 bases, leaving 8 bases of the junction unmatched. CDR1 is SGHRS and CDR2 is YFSETQ in the germline V gene. This CDR3 is 15 amino acids long. CDR3 coding DNA: TGCGCCAGCAGCAATAGGACAGGGGGCGCAAAGACCCAGTACTTC. Translation: CASSNRTGGAKTQYF.

The rearrangement links TRBV4-2 to TRBJ1-2; tentatively, D is TRBD1 (5 bases). V was shortened by 2 bases and J by 4 bases, with 8 bases between the two germline ends. The germline V gene encodes CDR1 LGHNA and CDR2 YNFKEQ. The CDR3 covers 13 residues. The CDR3: CASSQQGGYGYTF. In nucleotides, the CDR3 is TGTGCCAGCAGCCAACAGGGCGGCTATGGCTACACCTTC.

The rearrangement links TRBV9 to TRBJ2-3, with TRBD2 matching 7 bases. Looked up from germline, CDR1 is SGDLS and CDR2 is YYNGEE. V was pared by 7 bases and J by 5 bases, with 7 bases of the junction left unmatched. This CDR3 contains 13 residues. This CDR3 reads CASGGVLGDTQYF. The CDR3 coding sequence is TGTGCCAGCGGGGGGGTCTTGGGAGATACGCAGTATTTT.

In DNA form, the CDR3 reads TGTGCCAGCAGCAGCAGGACAGGGGTCACCGGGGAGCTGTTTTTT. It encodes CASSSRTGVTGELFF. The chain employs TRBV9 and TRBJ2-2, with 9 bases lining up with TRBD1. The CDR3 contains 15 residues. The ends lost 4 bases at V and 4 bases at J; junction bases unmatched: 5. Germline values: CDR1 SGDLS, CDR2 YYNGEE.

In its sample, this clone was seen once. The chain recombines TRBV19 with TRBJ2-1; TRBD1 might be the D (5 bases). Trimming took 2 bases from V and 0 from J, leaving 8 bases between them. The CDR3 has 15 residues. Germline CDR1 LNHDA, CDR2 SQIVND (reference sequence). CDR3 bases: TGTGCCAGTAGTATATCTAGGGGCTCCTACAATGAGCAGTTCTTC. Residues: CASSISRGSYNEQFF.

The V and J genes are TRBV11-2 and TRBJ2-7; 12 bases are shared with TRBD2. V lost 1 base and J lost 0; bases outside the gene matches: 4. CDR3 length: 17 residues. The V gene's germline CDR1 is SGHAT and CDR2 FQNNGV. The CDR3 is CASSLGGTSGLSYEQYF. CDR3 sequence (DNA): TGTGCCAGCAGCTTAGGTGGGACTAGCGGGCTCTCCTACGAGCAGTACTTC.

The V and J genes are TRBV7-6 and TRBJ1-4; 11 nucleotides line up with TRBD1. Germline V gene sequence: CDR1 SGHVS, CDR2 FNYEAQ. V dropped 8 bases and J dropped 0; count of bases not matched to a gene: 8. The CDR3 totals 17 residues. The CDR3 region has the DNA TGTGCCAGCCGAGGGACAGGGGGGATTGCAACTAATGAAAAACTGTTTTTT. Its protein is CASRGTGGIATNEKLFF.

J is TRBJ1-5 and V is TRBV19, with a weak D call TRBD1 (5 bases). Trimming left V 1 base short and J 2 bases short, with 9 bases between. Germline loops: CDR1 LNHDA, CDR2 SQIVND (reference sequence). The CDR3 has 15 amino acids. The CDR3 DNA sequence: TGTGCCAGTAGTATAGGGCAGGGCGGCAATCAGCCCCAGCATTTT. Translating gives CASSIGQGGNQPQHF.

This clone came up a few times. The rearrangement links TRBV6-1 to TRBJ1-5; D might be TRBD1 (6 bases). Germline values: CDR1 MNHNS, CDR2 SASEGT. Trimming cost V 4 bases and J 8 bases, with 15 bases left between them. The CDR3 extends over 14 amino acids. This chain's CDR3 is CASSGSRGLKPQHF. CDR3 DNA sequence: TGTGCCAGCAGTGGGAGCAGGGGTTTGAAGCCCCAGCATTTT.

The J gene is TRBJ1-6, the V gene TRBV7-2; 7 bases are a match to TRBD1. Germline V CDR1 and CDR2: SGHTA, FQGNSA. Trimming at V came to 5 bases and at J to 7 bases, leaving 5 bases not matched to a gene. The CDR3 runs to 14 residues. This CDR3 reads CASSHGTVNSPLHF. In nucleotides, the CDR3 is TGTGCCAGCAGCCACGGGACAGTAAATTCACCCCTCCACTTT.

V is TRBV29-1 and J is TRBJ2-3, with D possibly matching TRBD2 (6 bases). The V gene's germline CDR1 is SQVTM and CDR2 ANQGSEA. The CDR3 runs to 12 residues. Deletions cut 3 bases from V and 6 bases from J, with 10 bases between. In nucleotides, the CDR3 is TGCAGCGTTGAGGGAGGTGTCGATACGCAGTATTTT. Translated, it gives CSVEGGVDTQYF.